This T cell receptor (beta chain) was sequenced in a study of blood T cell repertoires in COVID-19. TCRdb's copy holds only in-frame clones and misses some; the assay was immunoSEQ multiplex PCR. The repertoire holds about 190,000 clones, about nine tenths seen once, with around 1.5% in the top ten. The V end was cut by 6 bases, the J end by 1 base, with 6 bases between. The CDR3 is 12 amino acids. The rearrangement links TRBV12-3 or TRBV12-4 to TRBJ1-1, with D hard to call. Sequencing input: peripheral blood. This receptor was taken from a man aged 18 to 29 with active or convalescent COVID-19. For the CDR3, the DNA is TGTGCCAGCAGGAGCAAGAACACTGAAGCTTTCTTT. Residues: CASRSKNTEAFF.